This TCR beta chain was sequenced in a study of molecular identifiers for immune sequencing clone quantification. This CDR3 comprises 14 residues. The germline V gene has CDR1 ENHRY and CDR2 SYGVKD. J lost 8 bases, V lost 7 bases, and 11 bases had no gene match. TCRdb ran MiXCR on the PCR reads and lists one entry per CDR3 protein. The sample has 55,000 to 75,000 distinct CDR3 sequences, less than 20% seen once. The genes are TRBV10-3 and TRBJ2-1, with TRBD2 matching over 7 bases. The source of this sequence is a human donor in good health. Some libraries in this study had Jurkat cell RNA spiked in. Source material: naive CD8+ T cells from blood, with Jurkat cell RNA spiked in. Subset described: FACS-sorted CD8+CD4-CCR7+CD45RA+ naive T cells. CDR3 coding DNA: TGTGCCATCACTCCGGCGGGAGACGCCCATGAGCAGTTCTTC. This translates into CAITPAGDAHEQFF.